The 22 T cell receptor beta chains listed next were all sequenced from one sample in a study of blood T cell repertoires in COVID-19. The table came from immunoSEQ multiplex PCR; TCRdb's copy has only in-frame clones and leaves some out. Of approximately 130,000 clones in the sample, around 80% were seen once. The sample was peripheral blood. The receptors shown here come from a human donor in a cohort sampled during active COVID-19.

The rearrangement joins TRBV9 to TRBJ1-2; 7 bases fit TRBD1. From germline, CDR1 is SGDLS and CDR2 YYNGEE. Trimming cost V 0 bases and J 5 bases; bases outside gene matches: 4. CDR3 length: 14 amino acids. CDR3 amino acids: CASSVEGAAYGYTF. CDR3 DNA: TGTGCCAGCAGCGTAGAGGGGGCCGCTTATGGCTACACCTTC. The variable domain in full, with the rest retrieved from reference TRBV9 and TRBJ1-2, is DSGVTQTPKHLITATGQRVTLRCSPRSGDLSVYWYQQSLDQGLQFLIQYYNGEERAKGNILERFSAQQFPDLHSELNLSSLELGDSALYFCASSVEGAAYGYTFGSGTRLTVV.

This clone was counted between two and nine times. The DNA of the CDR3 is TGCGCCAGCAGCCCCTTAGGACTACAGAACACTGAAGCTTTCTTT. It yields the protein CASSPLGLQNTEAFF. The chain employs TRBV4-1 and TRBJ1-1; no firm D call. The CDR3 contains 15 residues. Germline CDR1 and CDR2: MGHRA and YSYEKL. The V end was cut by 4 bases, the J end by 1 base, with 13 bases between.

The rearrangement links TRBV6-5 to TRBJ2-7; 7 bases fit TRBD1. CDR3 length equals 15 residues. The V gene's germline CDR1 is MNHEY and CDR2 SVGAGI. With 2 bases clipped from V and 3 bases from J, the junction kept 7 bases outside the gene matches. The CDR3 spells CASSYDRGPIYEQYF. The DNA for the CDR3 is TGTGCCAGCAGTTACGATAGGGGGCCAATCTACGAGCAGTACTTC.

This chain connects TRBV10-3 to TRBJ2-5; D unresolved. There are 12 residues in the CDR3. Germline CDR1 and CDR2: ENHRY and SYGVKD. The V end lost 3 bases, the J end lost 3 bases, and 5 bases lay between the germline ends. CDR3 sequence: CAISDLEETQYF. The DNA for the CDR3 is TGTGCCATCAGTGACCTTGAAGAGACCCAGTACTTC.

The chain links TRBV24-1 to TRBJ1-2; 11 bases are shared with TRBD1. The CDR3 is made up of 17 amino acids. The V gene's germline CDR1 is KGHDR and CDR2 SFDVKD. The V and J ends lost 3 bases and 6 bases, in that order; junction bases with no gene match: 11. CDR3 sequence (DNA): TGTGCCACCAGTGATCGGACGGGACAGGGGGTTTTGGATGGCTACACCTTC. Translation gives CATSDRTGQGVLDGYTF.

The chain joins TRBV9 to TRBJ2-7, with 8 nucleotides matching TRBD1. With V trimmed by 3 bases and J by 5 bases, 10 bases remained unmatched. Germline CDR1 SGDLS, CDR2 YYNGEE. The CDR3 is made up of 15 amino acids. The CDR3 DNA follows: TGTGCCAGCAGCGCAGCAGGGGGCGCAATCGACGAGCAGTACTTC. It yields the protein CASSAAGGAIDEQYF.

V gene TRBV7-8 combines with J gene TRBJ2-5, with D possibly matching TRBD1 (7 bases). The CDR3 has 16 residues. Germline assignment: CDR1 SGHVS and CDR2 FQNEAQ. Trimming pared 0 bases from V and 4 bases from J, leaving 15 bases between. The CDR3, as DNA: TGTGCCAGCAGCTTAGCGCGGGCAGGGGGGCGAGAGACCCAGTACTTC. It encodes CASSLARAGGRETQYF.

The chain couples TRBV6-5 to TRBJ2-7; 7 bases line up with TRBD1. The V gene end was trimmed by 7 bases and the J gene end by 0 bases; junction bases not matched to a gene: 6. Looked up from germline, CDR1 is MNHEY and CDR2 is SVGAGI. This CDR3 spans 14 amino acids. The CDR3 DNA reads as TGTGCCAGCATAGGACAGGTCGCCTCCTACGAGCAGTACTTC. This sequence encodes CASIGQVASYEQYF.

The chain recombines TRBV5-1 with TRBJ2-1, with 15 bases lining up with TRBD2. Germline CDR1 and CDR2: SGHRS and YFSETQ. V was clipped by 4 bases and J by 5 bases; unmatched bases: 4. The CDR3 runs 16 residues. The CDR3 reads CASSPGLAGGHNEQFF. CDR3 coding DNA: TGCGCCAGCAGCCCTGGACTAGCGGGGGGGCACAATGAGCAGTTCTTC.

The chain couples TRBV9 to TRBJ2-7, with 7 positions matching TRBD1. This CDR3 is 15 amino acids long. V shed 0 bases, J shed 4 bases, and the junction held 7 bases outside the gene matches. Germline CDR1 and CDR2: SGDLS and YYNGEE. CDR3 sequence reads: CASSVGRDSPYEQYF. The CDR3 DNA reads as TGTGCCAGCAGCGTAGGTAGGGACAGCCCGTACGAGCAGTACTTC.

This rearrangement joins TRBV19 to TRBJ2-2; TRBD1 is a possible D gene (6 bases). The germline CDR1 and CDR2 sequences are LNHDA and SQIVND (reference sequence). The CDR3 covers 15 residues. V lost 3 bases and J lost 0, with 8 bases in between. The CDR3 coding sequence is TGTGCCAGTAGTATCCAGGGGACGAACACCGGGGAGCTGTTTTTT. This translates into CASSIQGTNTGELFF.

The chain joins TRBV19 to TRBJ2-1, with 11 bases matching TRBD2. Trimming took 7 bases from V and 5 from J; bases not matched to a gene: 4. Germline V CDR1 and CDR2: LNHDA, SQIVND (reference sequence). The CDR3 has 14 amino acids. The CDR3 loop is CASTGTSGHNEQFF. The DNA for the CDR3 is TGTGCCAGTACCGGGACTAGCGGTCACAATGAGCAGTTCTTC.

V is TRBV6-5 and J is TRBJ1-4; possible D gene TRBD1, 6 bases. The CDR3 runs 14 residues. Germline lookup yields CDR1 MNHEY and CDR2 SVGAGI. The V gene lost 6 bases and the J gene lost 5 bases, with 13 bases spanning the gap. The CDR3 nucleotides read TGTGCCAGCAGCCTTACAGGGTGGAATGAAAAACTGTTTTTT. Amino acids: CASSLTGWNEKLFF.

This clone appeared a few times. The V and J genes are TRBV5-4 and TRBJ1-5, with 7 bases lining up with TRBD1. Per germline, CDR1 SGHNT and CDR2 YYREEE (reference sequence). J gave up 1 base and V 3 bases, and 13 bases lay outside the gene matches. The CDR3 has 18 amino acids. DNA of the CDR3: TGTGCCAGCAGCTCCGATACTAACAGGGGTGTGAGCAATCAGCCCCAGCATTTT. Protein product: CASSSDTNRGVSNQPQHF.

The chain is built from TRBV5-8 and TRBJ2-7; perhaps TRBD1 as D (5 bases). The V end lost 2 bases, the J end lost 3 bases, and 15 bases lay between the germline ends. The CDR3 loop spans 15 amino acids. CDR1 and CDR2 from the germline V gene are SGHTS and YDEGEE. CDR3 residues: CASSFEGAPLYEQYF. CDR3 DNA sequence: TGTGCCAGCAGCTTTGAAGGGGCACCTCTCTACGAGCAGTACTTC.

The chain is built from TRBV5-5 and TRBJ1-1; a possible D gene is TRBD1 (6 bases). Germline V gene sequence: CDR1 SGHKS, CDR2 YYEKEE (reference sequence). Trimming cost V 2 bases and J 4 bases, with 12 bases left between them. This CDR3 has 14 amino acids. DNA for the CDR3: TGTGCCAGCAGCTTTACAGGGAGCGGCACTGAAGCTTTCTTT. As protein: CASSFTGSGTEAFF.

CDR3 bases: TGTGCCAGCAGCTTACCCGGACAGGGCCTAGAGACCCAGTACTTC. Residues: CASSLPGQGLETQYF. V and J are TRBV5-4 and TRBJ2-5; 8 nucleotides line up with TRBD1. Germline V gene lookup returns CDR1 SGHNT and CDR2 YYREEE (reference sequence). This CDR3 spans 15 amino acids. Trimming took 2 bases from V and 4 from J; bases not matched to a gene: 7.

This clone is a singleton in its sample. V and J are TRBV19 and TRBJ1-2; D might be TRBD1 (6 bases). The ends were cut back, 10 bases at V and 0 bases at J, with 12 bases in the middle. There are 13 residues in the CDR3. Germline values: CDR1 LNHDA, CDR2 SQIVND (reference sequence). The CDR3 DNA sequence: TGTGCCATATCTAAGGGGGCTAACTATGGCTACACCTTC. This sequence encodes CAISKGANYGYTF.

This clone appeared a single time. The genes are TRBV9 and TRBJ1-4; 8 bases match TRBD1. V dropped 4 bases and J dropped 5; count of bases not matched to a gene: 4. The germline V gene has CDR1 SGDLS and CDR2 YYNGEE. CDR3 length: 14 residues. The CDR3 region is CASSPRTGNEKLFF. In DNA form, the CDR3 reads TGTGCCAGCAGCCCCCGGACAGGGAATGAAAAACTGTTTTTT.

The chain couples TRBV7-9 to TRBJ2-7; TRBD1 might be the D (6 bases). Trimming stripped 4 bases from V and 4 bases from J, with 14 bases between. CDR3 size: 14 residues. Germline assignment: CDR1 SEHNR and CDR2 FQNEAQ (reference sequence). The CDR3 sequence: CASSSRKQGYEQYF. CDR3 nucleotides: TGTGCCAGCAGCTCGAGAAAACAGGGTTACGAGCAGTACTTC.

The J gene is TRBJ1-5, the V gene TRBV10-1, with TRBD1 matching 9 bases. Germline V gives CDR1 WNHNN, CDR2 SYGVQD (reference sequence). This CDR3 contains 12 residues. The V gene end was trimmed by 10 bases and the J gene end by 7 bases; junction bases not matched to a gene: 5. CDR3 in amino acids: CATGQGRQPQHF. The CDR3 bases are TGCGCCACCGGACAGGGGAGACAGCCCCAGCATTTT.

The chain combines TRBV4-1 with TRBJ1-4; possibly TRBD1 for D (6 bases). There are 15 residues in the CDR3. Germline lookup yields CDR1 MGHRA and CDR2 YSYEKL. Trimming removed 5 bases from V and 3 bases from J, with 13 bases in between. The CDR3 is CASSALGTPNEKLFF. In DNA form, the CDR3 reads TGCGCCAGCAGCGCCCTAGGGACACCTAATGAAAAACTGTTTTTT.